The clone carrying this TCR beta chain was seen at least ten times. The antigen remains unidentified. This entry comes from a study of identical twins. Study-wide findings and caveats: Modeled out-of-frame TCR alpha sharing in monozygotic twins fell below observed levels. Sharing of beta out-of-frame sequences by twins showed a weaker excess.

TCRdb processed the 5' RACE reads anew with MiXCR; each CDR3 protein has one entry. The profile shows hundreds of thousands of distinct CDR3 sequences, roughly 8.6% of them singletons. Per the germline V gene, CDR1 is MDHEN and CDR2 is SYDVKM. The CDR3 extends over 15 amino acids. Trimming removed 7 bases from V and 1 base from J; junction bases left unmatched: 2. The same data also contributed to another study, on yellow fever vaccine responses in identical twins.

The V call is TRBV28, the J call TRBJ2-1; TRBD2 matches 12 bases. The TCR sequence derives from a woman under 30 in good health. Sequencing was carried out using memory (CD45RO+) T cells sorted from blood. The CDR3 DNA reads as TGTGCCAGCAAACTAGCGGGGGGTTCCTACAATGAGCAGTTCTTC. It codes for CASKLAGGSYNEQFF.